This TCR beta chain emerged from a study of control samples from healthy donors and cancer patients. This CDR3 is built from 12 residues. Germline CDR1 and CDR2: MRHNA and SNTAGT. Sequenced by immunoSEQ multiplex PCR; TCRdb stores in-frame clones only, minus some. The profile shows about 98,000 clones, around 92% of them singletons. The receptor's source is a woman younger than 30 in good health. The material sequenced was blood. The gene calls are TRBV6-4 and TRBJ2-5; 8 positions match TRBD1. CDR3 residues: CPEAGGAETQYF. The CDR3 nucleotides are TGTCCGGAGGCAGGGGGCGCAGAGACCCAGTACTTC.